This T cell receptor beta chain came from a study of blood T cell repertoires in COVID-19 (dated by TCRdb to 2020 to 2021). Looking at the study overall: Collaborator samples came from the United States, Italy and Spain and covered acute and convalescent phases of COVID-19. The repertoires were released in a freely available public database meant as a resource for research on the immune response to SARS-CoV-2. The material from the prospective study consisted of cDNA or gDNA derived from T cells, B-cell-depleted T cells, or PBMCs. Samples were obtained from the ongoing ImmuneRACE study (first 160 participants) and from about 1,300 subjects provided by 6 global collaborators. Subjects who had been exposed to COVID-19, were actively infected with it, or had recovered from it provided the deeply sampled blood TCRbeta repertoires that made up the dataset. Sample metadata almost always included a de-identified subject ID, COVID-19 status, age in years and sex. Where available, HLA class I and class II types were obtained from metadata supplied by the sample provider rather than from assay-based typing. Broad study findings and their caveats: Clinical and demographic metadata were provided uncurated, with the amount varying by source and participant.

TCRbeta CDR3 regions were amplified from genomic DNA by means of the immunoSEQ Assay, a bias-controlled multiplex PCR. From the authors' description of their analysis: The number of nucleated cells in each sample was estimated by amplification of reference gene primers within the assay. Sequence reads were collapsed and filtered to measure the absolute abundance of every unique TCRbeta CDR3 rearrangement. For each sample, productive Simpson clonality was calculated by taking the square root of Simpson's diversity index across productive rearrangements. Imported from immuneACCESS, the table was reduced by TCRdb to in-frame sequences with V and J called. These copies leave out some clones; in studies compared against another copy, an unresolved V gene accounts for under half, and the cause of the remainder is not known. V and J calls and clone size are those listed in that table; D and trimming were worked out from the DNA. This sample has some 140,000 clones in its table, and less than 80% of those were observed once. The ten largest clones add up to approximately 4% of the sample.

Trimmed from V: 5 bases; trimmed from J: 6 bases; junction bases lacking a gene match: 7. CDR1 MNHEY and CDR2 SVGEGT are derived from the germline V gene. The CDR3 contains 15 residues, cysteine and phenylalanine counted. The DNA shown is the 45-base CDR3, in frame from base 1. This clone was seen a handful of times. No antigen is known for it. No base-level quality is on record; no much larger clone is a single base apart. Whole blood was collected in K2EDTA tubes by collaborating institutions according to the institutions' own protocols. For TCRbeta analysis, collaborators shipped samples as frozen whole blood, isolated PBMCs, or DNA extracted from either of those sample types.

The chain links TRBV6-2 or TRBV6-3 with TRBJ2-3; 11 bases in between match TRBD2. The receptor's source is a man in his 60s with acute or convalescent COVID-19. Source material: peripheral blood. The sequence in DNA is TGTGCCAGCAGTGGAGGGACTAGCGGTCCTGATACGCAGTATTTT. Its translation is CASSGGTSGPDTQYF.